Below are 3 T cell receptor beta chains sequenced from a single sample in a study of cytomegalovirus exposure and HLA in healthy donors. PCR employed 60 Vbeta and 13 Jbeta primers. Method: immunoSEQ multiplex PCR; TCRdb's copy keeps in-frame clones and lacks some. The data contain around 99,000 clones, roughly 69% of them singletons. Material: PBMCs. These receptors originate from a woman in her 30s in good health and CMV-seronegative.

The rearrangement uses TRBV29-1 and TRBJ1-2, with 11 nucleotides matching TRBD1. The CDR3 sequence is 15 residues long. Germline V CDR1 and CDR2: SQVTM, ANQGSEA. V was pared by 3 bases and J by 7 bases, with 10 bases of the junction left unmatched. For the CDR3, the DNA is TGCAGCGTTGATCCCCCAGGACAGGGGGCTTCTGGCTACACCTTC. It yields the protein CSVDPPGQGASGYTF. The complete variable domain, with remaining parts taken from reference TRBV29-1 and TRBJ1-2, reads SAVISQKPSRDICQRGTSLTIQCQVDSQVTMMFWYRQQPGQSLTLIATANQGSEATYESGFVIDKFPISRPNLTFSTLTVSNMSPEDSSIYLCSVDPPGQGASGYTFGSGTRLTVV.

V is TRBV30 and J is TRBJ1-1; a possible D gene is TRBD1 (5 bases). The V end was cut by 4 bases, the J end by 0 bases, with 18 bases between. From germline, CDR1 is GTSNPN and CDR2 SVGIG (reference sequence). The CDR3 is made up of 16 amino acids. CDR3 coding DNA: TGTGCCTGGATGAGGACAAACAGTATCATGAACACTGAAGCTTTCTTT. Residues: CAWMRTNSIMNTEAFF.

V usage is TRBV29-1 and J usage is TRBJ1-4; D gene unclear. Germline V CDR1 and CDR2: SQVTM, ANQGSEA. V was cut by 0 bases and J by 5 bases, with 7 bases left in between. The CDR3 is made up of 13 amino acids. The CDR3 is CSVEEAANEKLFF. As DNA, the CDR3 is TGCAGCGTTGAAGAGGCGGCGAATGAAAAACTGTTTTTT.